These T cell receptor beta chains were read from a single sample in a study of identical twins. TCRdb passed the 5' RACE reads through MiXCR, listing each CDR3 protein once. The data hold 1.5 million to 2 million distinct CDR3 sequences, with under 35% observed a single time. Material for sequencing was cord blood. Receptors originate from a newborn girl in good health. The CDR3 runs from the conserved cysteine through the conserved F or W. Each record gives: D gene, J gene, clone size, V gene, CDR3 length, CDR3 DNA, CDR3 protein. The D gene is left open where the match is weak. Not all rows give a size; the values are once, few, many and, for expanded clones, a class.

>.|TRBJ2-7|few|TRBV7-9|14
TGTGCCAGCAGCCCCAAGGCGTCGTCCTACGAGCAGTACTTC
CASSPKASSYEQYF
>.|TRBJ1-5|.|TRBV19|15
TGTGCCAGTAGTATAGTTTCAGGGGGCAATCAGCCCCAGCATTTT
CASSIVSGGNQPQHF
>TRBD1|TRBJ1-2|.|TRBV10-3|15
TGTGCCATCAGTGAGCCCGGGACAGGCGGTCCGGGCTACACCTTC
CAISEPGTGGPGYTF
>.|TRBJ1-5|.|TRBV28|16
TGTGCCAGCAGGTCCAGGGTAAGGTCCCCTAATCAGCCCCAGCATTTT
CASRSRVRSPNQPQHF
>.|TRBJ2-3|.|TRBV6-1|15
TGTGCCAGCAGTGAAAGAGGGGTTAGGGCGAATACGCAGTATTTT
CASSERGVRANTQYF
>.|TRBJ2-1|.|TRBV2|13
TGTGCCAGCAGTGTCCCTTTTATCAATGAGCAGTTCTTC
CASSVPFINEQFF
>TRBD1|TRBJ1-4|few|TRBV19|15
TGTGCCAGTAGTGGTTCGGGACAGGGTAATGAAAAACTGTTTTTT
CASSGSGQGNEKLFF
>.|TRBJ2-4|.|TRBV21-1|16
TGTGCCAGCAGCGTCCGGGACAGGGATTCCAAAAACATTCAGTACTTC
CASSVRDRDSKNIQYF
>.|TRBJ1-4|.|TRBV29-1|13
TGCAGCGTTGGAGGGCCAGGACAGGAAAAACTGTTTTTT
CSVGGPGQEKLFF
>TRBD2|TRBJ2-7|.|TRBV5-6|17
TGTGCCAGCAGCTCCTCGTCTAGCGGGGTATCCTACAATGAGCAGTACTTC
CASSSSSSGVSYNEQYF
>.|TRBJ2-5|.|TRBV5-1|16
TGCGCCAGCAGCTTAGACGCCTTTCAGGGGGGGAATGAGCAGTACTTC
CASSLDAFQGGNEQYF
>.|TRBJ2-5|few|TRBV7-2|16
TGTGCCAGCAGCTTTTCCCCTAGGGAACCCGAGGAGACCCAGTACTTC
CASSFSPREPEETQYF
>.|TRBJ1-1|.|TRBV5-1|14
TGCGCCAGCAGCTTGGCCTTGGACAACACTGAAGCTTTCTTT
CASSLALDNTEAFF
>.|TRBJ1-2|.|TRBV13|14
TGTGCCAGCAGCTTCGGACGGAACCTCTATGGCCACACCTTC
CASSFGRNLYGHTF
>.|TRBJ2-3|.|TRBV29-1|12
TGCAGCGTTATCGGAAAAACAGATACGCAGTATTTT
CSVIGKTDTQYF
>TRBD1|TRBJ1-2|few|TRBV28|14
TGTGCCAGCATCCTGGACAGGTCCACCTATGGCTACACCTTC
CASILDRSTYGYTF
>.|TRBJ1-2|few|TRBV20-1|14
TGCAGTGCTAGAGGACCGAATTCTAACTATGGCTACACCTTC
CSARGPNSNYGYTF
>TRBD2|TRBJ2-1|.|TRBV7-2|18
TGTGCCAGCAGCTTAGCGGGCGGCGGGGGAAGCTCCTACAATGAGCAGTTCTTC
CASSLAGGGGSSYNEQFF
>TRBD2|TRBJ2-7|.|TRBV12-3/TRBV12-4|15
TGTGCCAGCACCTTATGGGGCGGGGGGGCCTACGAGCAGTACTTC
CASTLWGGGAYEQYF
>TRBD1|TRBJ1-2|.|TRBV29-1|15
TGCAGCGTTGCTAATTCCGGGACAGGGATGTTTGGCTACACCTTC
CSVANSGTGMFGYTF
>.|TRBJ1-1|.|TRBV20-1|15
TGCAGTGCTACGAGAGGTCCGGGGGCAGGCACTGAAGCTTTCTTT
CSATRGPGAGTEAFF
>TRBD2|TRBJ2-7|.|TRBV28|15
TGTGCCATCAGTCAACCCCCGGGGGGCTCCTACGAGCAGTACTTC
CAISQPPGGSYEQYF
>TRBD2|TRBJ2-6|few|TRBV4-1|21
TGCGCCAGCAGCCAATCCCGCGGGACTACCTTCCCGCTCTCTGGGGCCAACGTCCTGACTTTC
CASSQSRGTTFPLSGANVLTF
>TRBD1|TRBJ2-2|.|TRBV29-1|14
TGCTGCGTTGAGGTCGACAGGGCAGTCGGGGAGCTGTTTTTT
CCVEVDRAVGELFF
>TRBD1|TRBJ2-7|few|TRBV3-1|17
TGTGCCAGCAGCCAAGGGGACAGGGGACCCCCCCTCTACGAGCAGTACTTC
CASSQGDRGPPLYEQYF
>.|TRBJ1-5|.|TRBV6-5|17
TGTGCCAGCAGTTCCTATAAACCTATTACAAGCAATCAGCCCCAGCATTTT
CASSSYKPITSNQPQHF
>.|TRBJ1-1|.|TRBV2|14
TGTGCCAGCAATGAGGGACGGAGGGAGACTGAAGCTTTCTTT
CASNEGRRETEAFF
>.|TRBJ2-7|.|TRBV27|15
TGTGCCAGCAGTTTAAGGGGTTACCCCTCCTACGAGCAGTACTTC
CASSLRGYPSYEQYF
>TRBD2|TRBJ2-7|few|TRBV20-1|14
TGCAGTGCTAGAGAACTAGCGGGGGTCTACGAGCAGTACTTC
CSARELAGVYEQYF
>TRBD2|TRBJ2-1|.|TRBV3-1|14
TGTGCCAGCAGCCAAGGGACTAGCGGGAGGAATCCGTTCTTC
CASSQGTSGRNPFF
>.|TRBJ1-5|few|TRBV24-1|10
TGTGCCACCCGGGATCAGCCCCAGCATTTT
CATRDQPQHF
>.|TRBJ1-2|few|TRBV28|14
TGTGCCAGCAGTAGCTTACCCTCATCGAATGGCTACACCTTC
CASSSLPSSNGYTF
>.|TRBJ2-1|few|TRBV7-9|13
TGTGCCAGCAGCTTGGATCGAAGGCATGAGCAGTTCTTC
CASSLDRRHEQFF
>TRBD2|TRBJ2-2|.|TRBV29-1|15
TGCAGCGTTGAAGGCGTAGCGGGGAACACCGGGGAGCTGTTTTTT
CSVEGVAGNTGELFF
>.|TRBJ1-2|.|TRBV4-2|15
TGTGCCAGCAGCCACCGGGGATGGGGGAAGTGTGGCTACACCTTC
CASSHRGWGKCGYTF
>.|TRBJ2-3|few|TRBV6-2/TRBV6-3|15
TGTGCCAGCAGGGACGGGACTCCATTGCCTGATACGCAGTATTTT
CASRDGTPLPDTQYF
>.|TRBJ1-6|.|TRBV20-1|16
TGCAGTGCTAGAGTCGGAGCGCAGGGCCCGAATTCACCCCCCCACTTT
CSARVGAQGPNSPPHF
>TRBD2|TRBJ2-7|.|TRBV7-8|15
TGTGCCAGCAGCTCCAAGCGGGGGGGCTCCTACGAGCAGTACTTC
CASSSKRGGSYEQYF
>.|TRBJ2-1|.|TRBV20-1|16
TGCAGTGCTAGAGATCCCCCTCGCCGCTCCTACAATGAGCAGTTCTTC
CSARDPPRRSYNEQFF
>.|TRBJ1-2|.|TRBV3-1|18
TGTGCCAGCAGCCAAACCTTCCGGGACCGTCAAGCTAACTATGGCTACACCTTC
CASSQTFRDRQANYGYTF